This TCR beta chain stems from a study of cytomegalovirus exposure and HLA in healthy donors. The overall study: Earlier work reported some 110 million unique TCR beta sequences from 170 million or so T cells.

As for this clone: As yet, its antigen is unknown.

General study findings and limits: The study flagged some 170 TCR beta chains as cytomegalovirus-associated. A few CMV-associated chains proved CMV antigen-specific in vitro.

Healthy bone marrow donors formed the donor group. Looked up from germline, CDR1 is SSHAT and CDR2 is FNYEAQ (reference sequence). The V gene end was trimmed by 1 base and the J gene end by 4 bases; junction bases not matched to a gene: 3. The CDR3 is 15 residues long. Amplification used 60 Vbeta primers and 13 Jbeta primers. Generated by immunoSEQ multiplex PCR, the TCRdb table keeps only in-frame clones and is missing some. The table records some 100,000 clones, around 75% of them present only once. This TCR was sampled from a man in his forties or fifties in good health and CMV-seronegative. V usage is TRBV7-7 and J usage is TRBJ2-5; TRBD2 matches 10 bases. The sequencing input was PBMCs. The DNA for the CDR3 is TGTGCCAGCAGCTTAGTCCTAGCGGGAGCAGAGACCCAGTACTTC. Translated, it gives CASSLVLAGAETQYF. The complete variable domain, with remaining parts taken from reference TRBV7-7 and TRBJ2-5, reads GAGVSQSPRYKVTKRGQDVTLRCDPISSHATLYWYQQALGQGPEFLTYFNYEAQPDKSGLPSDRFSAERPEGSISTLTIQRTEQRDSAMYRCASSLVLAGAETQYFGPGTRLLVL.